A single T cell receptor (beta chain) is shown here with its context. This entry comes from a study of T cells in localized non-small cell lung cancer. This CDR3 spans 14 amino acids. V was cut by 3 bases and J by 2 bases, with 11 bases left in between. CDR1 SGHDT and CDR2 YYEEEE come from the germline V gene. TCRdb's table, derived via immunoSEQ multiplex PCR, lists solely in-frame clones and lacks some. The repertoire holds 5,400 or so clones, 85% seen once, with over 8.5% in the top ten. This clonotype was sampled from a woman aged 35-70 years with stage II lung adenocarcinoma. The chain joins TRBV5-6 to TRBJ1-2; D may be TRBD1 (5 bases). This specimen was PBMCs, taken before any cancer treatment. In DNA form, the CDR3 reads TGTGCCAGCAGCTCCAGTGACAGAAACTATGGCTACACCTTC. It specifies CASSSSDRNYGYTF. Looking up the rest from reference TRBV5-6 and TRBJ1-2 gives the full variable domain: DAGVTQSPTHLIKTRGQQVTLRCSPKSGHDTVSWYQQALGQGPQFIFQYYEEEERQRGNFPDRFSGHQFPNYSSELNVNALLLGDSALYLCASSSSDRNYGYTFGSGTRLTVV.